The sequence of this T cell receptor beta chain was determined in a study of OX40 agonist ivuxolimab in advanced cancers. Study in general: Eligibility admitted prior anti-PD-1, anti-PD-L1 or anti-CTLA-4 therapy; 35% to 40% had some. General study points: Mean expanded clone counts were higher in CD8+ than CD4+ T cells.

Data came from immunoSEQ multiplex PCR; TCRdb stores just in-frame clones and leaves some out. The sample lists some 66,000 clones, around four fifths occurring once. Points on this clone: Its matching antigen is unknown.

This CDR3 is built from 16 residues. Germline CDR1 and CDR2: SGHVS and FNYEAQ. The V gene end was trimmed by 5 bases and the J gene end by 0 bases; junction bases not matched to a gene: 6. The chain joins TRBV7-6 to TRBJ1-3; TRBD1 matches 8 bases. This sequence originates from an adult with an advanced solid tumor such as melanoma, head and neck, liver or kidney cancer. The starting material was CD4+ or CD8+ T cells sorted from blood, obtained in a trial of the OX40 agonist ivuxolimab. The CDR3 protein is CASSKLTGGSGNTIYF. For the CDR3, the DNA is TGTGCCAGCAGCAAACTAACAGGGGGCTCTGGAAACACCATATATTTT.